This T cell receptor (beta chain) was captured by sequencing in a study of T-cell reconstitution after alpha-beta-depleted transplantation in children. Regarding the study as a whole: The study reportedly traced alpha-beta T cells about two months after transplant to several hundred expanded graft clones. At one year after transplant, newly produced T cells mostly accounted for T-cell counts and diversity.

TCRbeta library preparation incorporated unique molecular identifiers. TCRdb re-analysed the PCR reads in MiXCR, keeping a single row per CDR3 protein. Of around 270,000 distinct CDR3 sequences listed, almost 8% were seen once; the top ten hold approximately 9.6%. This clonotype was detected many times. Its antigen is unknown. Here the sequenced sample was peripheral blood, taken 360 days after TCRalphabeta/CD19-depleted stem cell transplant. This receptor was taken from a female patient aged 2-9 years who had a stem cell transplant for Fanconi anemia, so the T cells may come from the graft donor.

CDR3 DNA sequence: TGTGCCAGCAGTTCCAAGTCCTACGAGCAGTACTTC. Residues: CASSSKSYEQYF. The V call is TRBV2, the J call TRBJ2-7; D is unresolved. This CDR3 is 12 amino acids long. V lost 5 bases and J 1 base, leaving 6 bases between the germline ends. Germline V lookup: CDR1 SNHLY, CDR2 FYNNEI.